The clone carrying this TCR beta chain came up many times. The CDR3 contains 12 residues. Germline trimming cut 7 bases from V and 10 bases from J; bases unmatched to any gene: 7. Germline-derived CDR1 and CDR2 are MNHEY and SVGEGT. Preparation of the TCRbeta library used unique molecular identifiers. TCRdb ran MiXCR on the PCR reads and lists one entry per CDR3 protein. The table records about 610,000 distinct CDR3 sequences, about 10% of them present only once. This entry belongs to a study of T-cell reconstitution after alpha-beta-depleted transplantation in children. The sample here was PBMCs from the stem cell graft donor, taken from the stem cell graft. This chain links TRBV6-2 or TRBV6-3 with TRBJ2-1; 7 bases map to TRBD2. This clonotype originated in a human donor who donated a stem cell graft to a child with acute myeloid leukemia. In DNA form, the CDR3 reads TGTGCCAGCAATTGGGGGGGTCCCGAGCAGTTCTTC. Protein: CASNWGGPEQFF.